Below, one T cell receptor (beta chain) is given with its context. Antigen specificity is unknown. CDR3 length: 10 residues. V was clipped by 11 bases and J by 2 bases, with 4 bases between them. CDR1 and CDR2 from the germline V gene are MNHEY and SMNVEV (reference sequence). Both 60 Vbeta primers and 13 Jbeta primers went into the PCR. Sequenced by immunoSEQ multiplex PCR; TCRdb stores in-frame clones only, minus some. The table records roughly 86,000 clones, nearly 80% of them present only once. The data stem from a study of cytomegalovirus exposure and HLA in healthy donors. Study in general: Researchers previously reported finding just under 120 million unique TCR beta sequences from around 200 million T cells. Falling in the Caucasian-associated ancestry cluster were about 80% of some 400 genotyped donors. Notes on the study in general: Most TCR sequences were seen very rarely across donors, but some public TCRs occurred in many.

The rearrangement joins TRBV27 to TRBJ1-5; D is uncertain. The sequenced material came from PBMCs. The TCR was taken from a female donor in good health and CMV-seronegative. CDR3 nucleotides: TGTGCCGTAGGCAATCAGCCCCAGCATTTT. Translating gives CAVGNQPQHF.